The TCR beta chain described here comes from a study of T cells in localized non-small cell lung cancer. This CDR3 comprises 14 residues. The J segment lost 7 bases and the V segment lost 9 bases, leaving 5 bases of the junction unmatched. Germline V lookup: CDR1 MDHEN, CDR2 SYDVKM. Of note for this clone: Its antigen is not identified.

Sequencing used immunoSEQ multiplex PCR; TCRdb keeps in-frame clones, though not all of them. The sample yields 2,500 to 3,000 clones, 26% seen once. General study results and limits: Turning up in adjacent lung were a median 57 of the top 100 tumor clones. Of the tissues analyzed, uninvolved adjacent lung showed maximal T cell clonality, greater than tumor. Among blood samples, higher T cell density accompanied longer overall survival.

This chain connects TRBV28 to TRBJ1-6; 11 nucleotides align to TRBD1. The receptor's source is a female donor of 60 years or more with stage I lung adenocarcinoma. Sequencing used lung tumor tissue, obtained before any cancer treatment. CDR3 sequence: CASLRDRGNSPLHF. CDR3 DNA: TGTGCCAGTCTCCGGGACAGGGGGAATTCACCCCTCCACTTT.